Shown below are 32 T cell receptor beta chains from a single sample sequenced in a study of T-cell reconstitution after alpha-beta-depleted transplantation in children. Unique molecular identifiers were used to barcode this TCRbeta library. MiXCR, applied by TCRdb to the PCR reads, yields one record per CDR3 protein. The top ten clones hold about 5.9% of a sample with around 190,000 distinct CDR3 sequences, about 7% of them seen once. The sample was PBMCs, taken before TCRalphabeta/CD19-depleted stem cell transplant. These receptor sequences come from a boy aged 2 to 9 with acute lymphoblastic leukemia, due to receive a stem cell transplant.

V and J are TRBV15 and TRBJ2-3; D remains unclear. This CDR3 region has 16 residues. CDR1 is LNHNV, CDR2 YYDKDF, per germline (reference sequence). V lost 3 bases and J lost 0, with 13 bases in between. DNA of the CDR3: TGTGCCACCAGCAGTGCCCCGTTATCTAGCACAGATACGCAGTATTTT. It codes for CATSSAPLSSTDTQYF.

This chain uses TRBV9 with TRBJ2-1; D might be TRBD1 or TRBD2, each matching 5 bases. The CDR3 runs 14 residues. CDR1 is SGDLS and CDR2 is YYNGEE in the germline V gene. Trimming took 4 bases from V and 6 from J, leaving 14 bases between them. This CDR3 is CASSPPGRLNEQFF. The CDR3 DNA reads TGTGCCAGCAGCCCGCCGGGGCGCCTCAATGAGCAGTTCTTC.

Here the CDR3 reads CASSFGLLQETQYF. The CDR3 DNA follows: TGCGCCAGCAGCTTTGGACTGCTCCAAGAGACCCAGTACTTC. The chain carries TRBV5-1 and TRBJ2-5; maybe TRBD2 (5 bases). There are 14 residues in the CDR3. Germline CDR1 SGHRS, CDR2 YFSETQ. The V end lost 2 bases, the J end lost 1 base, and 9 bases lay between the germline ends.

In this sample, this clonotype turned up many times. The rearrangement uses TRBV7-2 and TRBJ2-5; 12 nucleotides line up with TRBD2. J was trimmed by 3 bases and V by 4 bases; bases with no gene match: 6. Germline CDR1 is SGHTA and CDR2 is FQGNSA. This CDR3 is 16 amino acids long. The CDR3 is CASSSSRLAGEETQYF. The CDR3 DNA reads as TGTGCCAGCAGCTCCAGTCGACTAGCGGGAGAAGAGACCCAGTACTTC.

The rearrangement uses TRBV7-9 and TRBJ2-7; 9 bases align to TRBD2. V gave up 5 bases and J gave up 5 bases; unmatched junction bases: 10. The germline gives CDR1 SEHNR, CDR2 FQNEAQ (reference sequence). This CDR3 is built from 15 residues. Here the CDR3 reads CASSPQAGGLDEQYF. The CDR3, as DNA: TGTGCCAGCAGCCCCCAGGCGGGGGGGCTCGACGAGCAGTACTTC. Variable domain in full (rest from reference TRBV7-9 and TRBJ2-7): DTGVSQNPRHKITKRGQNVTFRCDPISEHNRLYWYRQTLGQGPEFLTYFQNEAQLEKSRLLSDRFSAERPKGSFSTLEIQRTEQGDSAMYLCASSPQAGGLDEQYFGPGTRLTVT.

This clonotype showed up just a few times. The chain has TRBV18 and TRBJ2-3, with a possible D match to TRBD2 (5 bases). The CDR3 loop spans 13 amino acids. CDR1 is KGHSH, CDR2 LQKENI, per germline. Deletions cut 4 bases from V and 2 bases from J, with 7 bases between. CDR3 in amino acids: CASSHDYTDTQYF. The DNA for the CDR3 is TGTGCCAGCTCACATGACTACACAGATACGCAGTATTTT.

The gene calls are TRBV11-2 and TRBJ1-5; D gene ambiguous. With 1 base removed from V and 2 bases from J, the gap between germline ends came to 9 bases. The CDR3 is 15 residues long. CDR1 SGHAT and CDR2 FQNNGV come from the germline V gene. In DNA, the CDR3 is TGTGCCAGCAGCTTAGGGCAATTAGGCAATCAGCCCCAGCATTTT. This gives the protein CASSLGQLGNQPQHF.

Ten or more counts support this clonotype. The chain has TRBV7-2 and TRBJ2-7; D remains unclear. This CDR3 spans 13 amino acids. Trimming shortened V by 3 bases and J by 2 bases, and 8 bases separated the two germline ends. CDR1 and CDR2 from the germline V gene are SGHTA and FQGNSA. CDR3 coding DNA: TGTGCCAGCAGCTTCTCAGTTACCTACGAGCAGTACTTC. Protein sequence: CASSFSVTYEQYF. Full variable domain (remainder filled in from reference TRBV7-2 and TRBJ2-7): GAGVSQSPSNKVTEKGKDVELRCDPISGHTALYWYRQSLGQGLEFLIYFQGNSAPDKSGLPSDRFSAERTGGSVSTLTIQRTQQEDSAVYLCASSFSVTYEQYFGPGTRLTVT.

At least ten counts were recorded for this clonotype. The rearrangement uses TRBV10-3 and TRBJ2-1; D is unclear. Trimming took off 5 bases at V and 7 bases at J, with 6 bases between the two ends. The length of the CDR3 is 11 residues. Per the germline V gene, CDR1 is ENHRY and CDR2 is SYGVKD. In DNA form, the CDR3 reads TGTGCCATCAGTCTAGAGAATGAGCAGTTCTTC. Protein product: CAISLENEQFF.

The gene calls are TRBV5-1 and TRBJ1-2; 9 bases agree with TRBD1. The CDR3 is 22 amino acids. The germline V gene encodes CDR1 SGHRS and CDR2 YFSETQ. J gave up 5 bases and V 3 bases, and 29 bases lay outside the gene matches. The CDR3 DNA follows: TGCGCCAGCAGCTCAAATCGCTACCATGACCGGGACAGGGTCCTATTAGGGTATGGCTACACCTTC. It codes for CASSSNRYHDRDRVLLGYGYTF.

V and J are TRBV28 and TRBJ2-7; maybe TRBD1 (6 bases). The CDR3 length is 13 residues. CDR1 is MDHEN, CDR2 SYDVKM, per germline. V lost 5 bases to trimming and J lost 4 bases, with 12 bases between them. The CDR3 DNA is TGTGCCAGCAGTCACGGGACAATTTACGAGCAGTACTTC. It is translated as CASSHGTIYEQYF.

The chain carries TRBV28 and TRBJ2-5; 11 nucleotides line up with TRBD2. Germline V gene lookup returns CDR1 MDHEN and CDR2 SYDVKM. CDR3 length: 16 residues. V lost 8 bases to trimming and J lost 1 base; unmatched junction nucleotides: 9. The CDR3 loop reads CASGLAGRYPQETQYF. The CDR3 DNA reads TGTGCCAGCGGACTAGCGGGCCGATATCCCCAAGAGACCCAGTACTTC.

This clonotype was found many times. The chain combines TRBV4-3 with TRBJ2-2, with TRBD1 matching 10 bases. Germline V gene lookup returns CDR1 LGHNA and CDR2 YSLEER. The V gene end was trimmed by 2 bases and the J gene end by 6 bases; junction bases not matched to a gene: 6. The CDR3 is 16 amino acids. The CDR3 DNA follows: TGCGCCAGCAGCCAAATGGACAGGGGGGGTCCCGGGGAGCTGTTTTTT. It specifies CASSQMDRGGPGELFF.

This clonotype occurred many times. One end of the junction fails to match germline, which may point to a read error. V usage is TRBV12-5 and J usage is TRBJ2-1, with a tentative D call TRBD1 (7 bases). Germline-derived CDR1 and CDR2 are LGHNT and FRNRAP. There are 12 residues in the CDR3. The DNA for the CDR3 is TGTGCTAGTGGTTTGAGGGGGGACAGACCAATCTTC. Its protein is CASGLRGDRPIF.

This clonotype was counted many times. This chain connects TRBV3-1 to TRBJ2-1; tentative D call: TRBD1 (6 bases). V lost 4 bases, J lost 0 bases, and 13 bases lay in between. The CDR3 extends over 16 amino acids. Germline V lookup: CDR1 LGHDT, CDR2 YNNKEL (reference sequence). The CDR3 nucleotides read TGTGCCAGCAGCCGACAAGGGGGTGCCTCCTACAATGAGCAGTTCTTC. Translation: CASSRQGGASYNEQFF.

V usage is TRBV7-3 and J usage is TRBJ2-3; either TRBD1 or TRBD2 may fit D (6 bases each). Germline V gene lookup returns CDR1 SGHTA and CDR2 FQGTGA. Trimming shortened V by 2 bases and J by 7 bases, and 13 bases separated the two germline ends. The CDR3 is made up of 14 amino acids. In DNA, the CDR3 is TGTGCCAGCAGCTTAGAGGGGGGCGAATATACGCAGTATTTT. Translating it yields CASSLEGGEYTQYF.

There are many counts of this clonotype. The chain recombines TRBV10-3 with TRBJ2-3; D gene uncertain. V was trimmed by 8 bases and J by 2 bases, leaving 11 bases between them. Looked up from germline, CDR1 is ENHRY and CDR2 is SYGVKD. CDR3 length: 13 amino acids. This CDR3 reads CAIQAALTDTQYF. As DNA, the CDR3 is TGTGCCATCCAGGCAGCCCTCACAGATACGCAGTATTTT.

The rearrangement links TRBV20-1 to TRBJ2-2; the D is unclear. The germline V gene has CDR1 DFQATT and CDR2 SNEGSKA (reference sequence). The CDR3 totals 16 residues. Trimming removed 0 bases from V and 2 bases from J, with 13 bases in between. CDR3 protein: CSARDSRVGNTGELFF. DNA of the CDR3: TGCAGTGCTAGAGATTCCCGGGTCGGAAACACCGGGGAGCTGTTTTTT.

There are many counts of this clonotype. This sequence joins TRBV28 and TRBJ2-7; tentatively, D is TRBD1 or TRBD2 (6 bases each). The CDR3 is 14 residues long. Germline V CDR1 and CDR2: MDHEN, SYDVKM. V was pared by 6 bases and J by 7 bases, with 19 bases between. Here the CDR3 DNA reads TGTGCCAGCAGCCCGCGCCGGGGGCTTCGGGAGCAGTACTTC. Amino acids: CASSPRRGLREQYF.

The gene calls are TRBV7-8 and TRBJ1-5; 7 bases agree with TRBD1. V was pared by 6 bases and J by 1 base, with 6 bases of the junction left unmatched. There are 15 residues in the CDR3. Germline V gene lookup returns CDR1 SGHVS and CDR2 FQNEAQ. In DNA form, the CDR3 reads TGTGCCAGCAGACCTGACAGGGTGAGCAATCAGCCCCAGCATTTT. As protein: CASRPDRVSNQPQHF. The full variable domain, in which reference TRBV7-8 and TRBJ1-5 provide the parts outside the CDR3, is GAGVSQSPRYKVAKRGQDVALRCDPISGHVSLFWYQQALGQGPEFLTYFQNEAQLDKSGLPSDRFFAERPEGSVSTLKIQRTQQEDSAVYLCASRPDRVSNQPQHFGDGTRLSIL.

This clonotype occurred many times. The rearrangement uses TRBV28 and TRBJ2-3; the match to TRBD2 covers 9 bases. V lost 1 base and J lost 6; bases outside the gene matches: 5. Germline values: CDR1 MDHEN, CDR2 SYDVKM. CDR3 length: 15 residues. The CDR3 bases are TGTGCCAGCAGTTTATTGGTAGCGGGAGTGGATACGCAGTATTTT. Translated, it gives CASSLLVAGVDTQYF.

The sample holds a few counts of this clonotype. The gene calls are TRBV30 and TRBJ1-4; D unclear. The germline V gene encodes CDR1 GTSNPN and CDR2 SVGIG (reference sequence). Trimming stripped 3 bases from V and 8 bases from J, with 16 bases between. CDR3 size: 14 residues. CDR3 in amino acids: CAWSPRFYGEKLFF. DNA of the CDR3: TGTGCCTGGAGCCCCCGCTTCTACGGGGAAAAACTGTTTTTT. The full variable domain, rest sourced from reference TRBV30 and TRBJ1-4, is SQTIHQWPATLVQPVGSPLSLECTVEGTSNPNLYWYRQAAGRGLQLLFYSVGIGQISSEVPQNLSASRPQDRQFILSSKKLLLSDSGFYLCAWSPRFYGEKLFFGSGTQLSVL.

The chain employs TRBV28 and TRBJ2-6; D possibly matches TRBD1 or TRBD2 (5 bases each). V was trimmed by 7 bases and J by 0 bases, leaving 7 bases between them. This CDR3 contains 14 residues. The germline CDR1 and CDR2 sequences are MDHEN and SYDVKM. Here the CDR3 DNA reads TGTGCCAGCAAGGGGACCTCTGGGGCCAACGTCCTGACTTTC. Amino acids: CASKGTSGANVLTF.

The chain's CDR3 is CASSHREASNQPQHF. The CDR3 DNA sequence: TGTGCCAGCAGTCACAGGGAGGCGAGCAATCAGCCCCAGCATTTT. The rearrangement joins TRBV6-2 or TRBV6-3 to TRBJ1-5; tentatively, D is TRBD1 (6 bases). There are 15 residues in the CDR3. With 5 bases removed from V and 1 base from J, the gap between germline ends came to 12 bases. CDR1 is MNHEY, CDR2 SVGEGT, per germline.

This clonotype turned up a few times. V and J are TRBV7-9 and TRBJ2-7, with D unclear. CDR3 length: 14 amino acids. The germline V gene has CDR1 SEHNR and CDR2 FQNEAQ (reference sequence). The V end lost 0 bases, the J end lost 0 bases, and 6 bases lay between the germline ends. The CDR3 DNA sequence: TGTGCCAGCAGCTTAGCTGAGAACTCCTACGAGCAGTACTTC. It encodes CASSLAENSYEQYF. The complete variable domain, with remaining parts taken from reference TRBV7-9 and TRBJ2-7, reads DTGVSQNPRHKITKRGQNVTFRCDPISEHNRLYWYRQTLGQGPEFLTYFQNEAQLEKSRLLSDRFSAERPKGSFSTLEIQRTEQGDSAMYLCASSLAENSYEQYFGPGTRLTVT.

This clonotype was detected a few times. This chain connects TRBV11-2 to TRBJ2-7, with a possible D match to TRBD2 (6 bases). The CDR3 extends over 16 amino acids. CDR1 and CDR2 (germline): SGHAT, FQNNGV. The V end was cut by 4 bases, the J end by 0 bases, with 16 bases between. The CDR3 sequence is CASSWPTGRSSYEQYF. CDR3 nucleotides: TGTGCCAGCAGCTGGCCAACGGGGAGGAGCTCCTACGAGCAGTACTTC.

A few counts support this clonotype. DNA of the CDR3: TGCAGTGCTAGAGATGGGAGGACAGGGAGGGCCTACGAGCAGTACTTC. Residues: CSARDGRTGRAYEQYF. V usage is TRBV20-1 and J usage is TRBJ2-7; possible D gene TRBD1, 8 bases. V dropped 0 bases and J dropped 2 bases, with 17 bases sitting between them. Germline CDR1 is DFQATT and CDR2 is SNEGSKA (reference sequence). This CDR3 region has 16 residues.

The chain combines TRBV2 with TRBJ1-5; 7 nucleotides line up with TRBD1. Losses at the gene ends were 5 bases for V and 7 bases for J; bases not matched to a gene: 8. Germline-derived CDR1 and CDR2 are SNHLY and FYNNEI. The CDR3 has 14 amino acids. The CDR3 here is CASSPGQVNQPQHF. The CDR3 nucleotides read TGTGCCAGCAGTCCCGGACAGGTAAACCAGCCCCAGCATTTT.

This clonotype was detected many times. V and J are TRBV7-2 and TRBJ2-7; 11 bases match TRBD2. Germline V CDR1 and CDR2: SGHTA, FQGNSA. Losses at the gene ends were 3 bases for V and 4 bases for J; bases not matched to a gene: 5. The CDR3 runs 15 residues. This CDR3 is CASSFATSGNYEQYF. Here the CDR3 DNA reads TGTGCCAGCAGCTTTGCGACTAGCGGGAATTACGAGCAGTACTTC.

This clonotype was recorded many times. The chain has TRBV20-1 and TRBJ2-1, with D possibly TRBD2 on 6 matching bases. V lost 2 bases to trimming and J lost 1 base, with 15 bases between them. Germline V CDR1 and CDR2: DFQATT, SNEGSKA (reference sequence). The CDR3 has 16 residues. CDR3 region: CSARPKGTRSYNEQFF. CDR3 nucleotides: TGCAGTGCTAGACCCAAGGGGACTCGGTCCTACAATGAGCAGTTCTTC.

CDR3 amino acids: CASSIPGGAVYEQYF. The CDR3 nucleotides read TGTGCCAGTAGTATCCCGGGGGGAGCTGTCTACGAGCAGTACTTC. V gene TRBV19 combines with J gene TRBJ2-7; 7 bases line up with TRBD2. Germline V gene data show CDR1 as LNHDA and CDR2 as SQIVND (reference sequence). The J segment lost 3 bases and the V segment lost 3 bases, leaving 8 bases of the junction unmatched. The CDR3 has 15 amino acids.

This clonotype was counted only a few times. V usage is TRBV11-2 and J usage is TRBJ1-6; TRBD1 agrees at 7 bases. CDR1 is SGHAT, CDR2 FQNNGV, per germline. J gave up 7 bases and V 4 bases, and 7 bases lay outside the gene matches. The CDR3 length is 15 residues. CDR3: CASSSHRGVNSPLHF. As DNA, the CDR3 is TGTGCCAGCAGCTCACACAGGGGAGTGAATTCACCCCTCCACTTT.